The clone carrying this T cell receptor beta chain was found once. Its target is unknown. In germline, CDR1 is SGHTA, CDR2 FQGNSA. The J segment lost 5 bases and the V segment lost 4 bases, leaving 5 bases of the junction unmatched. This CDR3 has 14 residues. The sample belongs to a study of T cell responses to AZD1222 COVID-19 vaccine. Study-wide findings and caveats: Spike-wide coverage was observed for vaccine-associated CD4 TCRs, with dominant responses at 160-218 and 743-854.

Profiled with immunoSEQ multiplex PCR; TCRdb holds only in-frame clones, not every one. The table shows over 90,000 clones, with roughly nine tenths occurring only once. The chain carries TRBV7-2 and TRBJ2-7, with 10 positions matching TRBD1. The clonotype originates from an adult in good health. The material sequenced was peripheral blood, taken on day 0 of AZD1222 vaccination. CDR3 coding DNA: TGTGCCAGCAGCTGGGGACAGGGGACGGACGAGCAGTACTTC. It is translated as CASSWGQGTDEQYF.